This T cell receptor beta chain was observed in a study of T-cell reconstitution after alpha-beta-depleted transplantation in children. For TCRbeta, the library was prepared with unique molecular identifiers. MiXCR was run by TCRdb on the PCR reads, yielding one entry per CDR3 protein. The sample has roughly 500,000 distinct CDR3 sequences; around 17% are singletons. There are 13 residues in the CDR3. CDR1 is SGHRS and CDR2 is YFSETQ in the germline V gene. Trimming at V came to 5 bases and at J to 4 bases, leaving 6 bases not matched to a gene. The receptor was isolated from a human donor who donated a stem cell graft to a child with acute lymphoblastic leukemia. The sequences come from PBMCs from the stem cell graft donor, collected from the stem cell graft. The chain combines TRBV5-1 with TRBJ2-7; TRBD1 matches at 7 bases. CDR3 loop: CASRRTGEYEQYF. CDR3 bases: TGCGCCAGCAGGCGAACAGGGGAGTACGAGCAGTACTTC. Filled out from reference TRBV5-1 and TRBJ2-7, the complete variable domain reads KAGVTQTPRYLIKTRGQQVTLSCSPISGHRSVSWYQQTPGQGLQFLFEYFSETQRNKGNFPGRFSGRQFSNSRSEMNVSTLELGDSALYLCASRRTGEYEQYFGPGTRLTVT.